The 22 T cell receptor beta chains in this list originate from one sample, sequenced in a study of PD-L1 blockade in urothelial cancer. Assay used: immunoSEQ multiplex PCR; TCRdb lists only in-frame clones, some missing. The table includes about 76,000 clones, approximately 87% detected once. Time point meaning: pretreatment peripheral blood. The sequences come from PBMCs, collected around atezolizumab (anti-PD-L1) treatment. The source is a man in his 70s with urothelial cancer.

V and J are TRBV6-1 and TRBJ2-5; D possibly corresponds to TRBD2 (5 bases). The CDR3 extends over 15 amino acids. Trimming stripped 2 bases from V and 4 bases from J, with 14 bases between. Germline-derived CDR1 and CDR2 are MNHNS and SASEGT. DNA of the CDR3: TGTGCCAGCAGTGAATTGTGGCTAGCCCTAGAGACCCAGTACTTC. Encoded protein: CASSELWLALETQYF.

The V call is TRBV5-5, the J call TRBJ2-7; TRBD1 is a possible D gene (6 bases). The CDR3 runs to 13 residues. Germline V gene sequence: CDR1 SGHKS, CDR2 YYEKEE (reference sequence). Trimming shortened V by 0 bases and J by 12 bases, and 16 bases separated the two germline ends. The CDR3 nucleotides are TGTGCCAGCAGCTTGGAGGAGCAGAGACAGGCGTACTTC. This encodes CASSLEEQRQAYF.

The chain has TRBV15 and TRBJ2-3; 9 positions agree with TRBD1. Germline V CDR1 and CDR2: LNHNV, YYDKDF (reference sequence). The CDR3 contains 16 residues. The trim removed 3 bases at V and 3 bases at J, leaving 7 bases unmatched. CDR3 coding DNA: TGTGCCACCAGCAGGGGGGCCGGACAGGGGACAGATACGCAGTATTTT. It codes for CATSRGAGQGTDTQYF.

In this sample, this clone turned up a few times. J is TRBJ1-2 and V is TRBV27; 11 bases are a match to TRBD1. This CDR3 comprises 14 residues. The V and J ends lost 4 bases and 7 bases, in that order; junction bases with no gene match: 5. Germline V CDR1 and CDR2: MNHEY, SMNVEV (reference sequence). The chain's CDR3 is CASSSGQGAGGYTF. CDR3 sequence (DNA): TGTGCCAGCAGTTCCGGACAGGGGGCGGGTGGCTACACCTTC.

The V call is TRBV27, the J call TRBJ1-1, with a tentative D call TRBD1 (6 bases). The germline gives CDR1 MNHEY, CDR2 SMNVEV (reference sequence). V was trimmed by 3 bases and J by 0 bases, leaving 11 bases between them. The CDR3 loop spans 15 amino acids. Here the CDR3 reads CASSLGAPLNTEAFF. The CDR3 coding sequence is TGTGCCAGCAGTTTGGGGGCCCCCCTGAACACTGAAGCTTTCTTT.

The V gene is TRBV5-8, the J gene TRBJ2-3; weak D call: TRBD1 (6 bases). This CDR3 comprises 17 residues. The germline V gene has CDR1 SGHTS and CDR2 YDEGEE. V was pared by 5 bases and J by 0 bases, with 19 bases between. This CDR3 reads CASRNGNRAASTDTQYF. CDR3 nucleotide sequence: TGTGCCAGCAGGAATGGAAACAGGGCTGCTAGCACAGATACGCAGTATTTT.

The rearrangement uses TRBV27 and TRBJ2-7; TRBD2 agrees at 11 bases. Germline-derived CDR1 and CDR2 are MNHEY and SMNVEV (reference sequence). The CDR3 sequence is 13 residues long. V trimming: 9 bases; J trimming: 6 bases; junction bases outside the gene matches: 7. The CDR3, as DNA: TGTGCCAGGGAACTAGCGGGAGCTTTCGAGCAGTACTTC. Protein: CARELAGAFEQYF.

The V gene is TRBV7-3, the J gene TRBJ2-1; 8 bases line up with TRBD2. With 1 base clipped from V and 5 bases from J, the junction kept 1 base outside the gene matches. The germline CDR1 and CDR2 sequences are SGHTA and FQGTGA. The CDR3 contains 14 residues. As DNA, the CDR3 is TGTGCCAGCAGCTTAATCGGGAGGGACAATGAGCAGTTCTTC. It specifies CASSLIGRDNEQFF.

The CDR3 protein is CASSLSASGKRNEQFF. In nucleotides, the CDR3 is TGTGCCAGCAGCTTGTCGGCTAGCGGGAAGCGGAATGAGCAGTTCTTC. V usage is TRBV7-6 and J usage is TRBJ2-1; 9 bases match TRBD2. V was clipped by 3 bases and J by 7 bases; unmatched bases: 10. CDR1 SGHVS and CDR2 FNYEAQ come from the germline V gene. The length of the CDR3 is 16 residues.

This chain uses TRBV5-1 with TRBJ1-1; 9 positions match TRBD1. The CDR3 sequence is 16 residues long. V lost 0 bases to trimming and J lost 5 bases; unmatched junction nucleotides: 8. Germline CDR1 SGHRS, CDR2 YFSETQ. CDR3: CASSLGGNRGQTEAFF. The CDR3 DNA reads as TGCGCCAGCAGCTTGGGGGGAAACAGGGGGCAAACTGAAGCTTTCTTT.

V is TRBV28 and J is TRBJ2-1, with 16 bases matching TRBD2. CDR3 length equals 21 residues. V shed 0 bases and J 0 bases; nucleotides not matched to a gene: 8. CDR1 MDHEN and CDR2 SYDVKM come from the germline V gene. The CDR3 is CASSLWPGLAGGESSYNEQFF. The CDR3 DNA sequence: TGTGCCAGCAGTTTATGGCCGGGACTAGCGGGAGGGGAGAGCTCCTACAATGAGCAGTTCTTC.

The chain recombines TRBV28 with TRBJ2-2, with TRBD2 matching over 8 bases. J gave up 6 bases and V 6 bases, and 12 bases lay outside the gene matches. The germline V gene encodes CDR1 MDHEN and CDR2 SYDVKM. The CDR3 length is 16 residues. The chain's CDR3 is CASSQLGLDLAGELFF. The CDR3 bases are TGTGCCAGCAGCCAATTGGGACTAGATCTGGCCGGGGAGCTGTTTTTT.

The chain has TRBV28 and TRBJ2-5; 8 bases fit TRBD2. Germline V lookup: CDR1 MDHEN, CDR2 SYDVKM. CDR3 length: 17 amino acids. V dropped 2 bases and J dropped 2; count of bases not matched to a gene: 10. CDR3 amino acids: CASSLITSGARQETQYF. CDR3 DNA sequence: TGTGCCAGCAGTTTAATCACTAGCGGAGCCAGGCAAGAGACCCAGTACTTC. Full variable domain (missing parts from reference TRBV28 and TRBJ2-5): DVKVTQSSRYLVKRTGEKVFLECVQDMDHENMFWYRQDPGLGLRLIYFSYDVKMKEKGDIPEGYSVSREKKERFSLILESASTNQTSMYLCASSLITSGARQETQYFGPGTRLLVL.

The V gene is TRBV2, the J gene TRBJ2-5; D remains ambiguous. Trimming shortened V by 3 bases and J by 6 bases, and 5 bases separated the two germline ends. The CDR3 has 11 residues. CDR1 SNHLY and CDR2 FYNNEI come from the germline V gene. CDR3 DNA sequence: TGTGCCAGCAGTGAGGCTCAGACCCAGTACTTC. Amino acids: CASSEAQTQYF.

This chain connects TRBV5-6 to TRBJ1-2, with a tentative D call TRBD1 (6 bases). CDR1 is SGHDT, CDR2 YYEEEE, per germline. The CDR3 consists of 14 residues. V lost 1 base to trimming and J lost 0 bases, with 7 bases between them. The CDR3 DNA sequence: TGTGCCAGCAGCTTGCAGGGGACTAACTATGGCTACACCTTC. This sequence encodes CASSLQGTNYGYTF.

The chain joins TRBV2 to TRBJ2-3; TRBD2 agrees at 9 bases. CDR1 and CDR2 (germline): SNHLY, FYNNEI. The CDR3 length is 16 residues. V gave up 6 bases and J gave up 5 bases; unmatched junction bases: 12. CDR3 loop: CASSEGAGGPGDTQYF. DNA of the CDR3: TGTGCCAGCAGCGAGGGGGCGGGAGGGCCTGGAGATACGCAGTATTTT.

The chain couples TRBV5-1 to TRBJ2-1; the D gene is possibly TRBD2 (5 bases). The germline V gene has CDR1 SGHRS and CDR2 YFSETQ. There are 15 residues in the CDR3. Trimming pared 6 bases from V and 3 bases from J, leaving 16 bases between. CDR3 sequence: CASTGYRGYYNEQFF. The DNA for the CDR3 is TGCGCCAGCACGGGCTACCGAGGGTACTACAATGAGCAGTTCTTC. Drawing the rest from reference TRBV5-1 and TRBJ2-1, the complete variable domain is KAGVTQTPRYLIKTRGQQVTLSCSPISGHRSVSWYQQTPGQGLQFLFEYFSETQRNKGNFPGRFSGRQFSNSRSEMNVSTLELGDSALYLCASTGYRGYYNEQFFGPGTRLTVL.

The V call is TRBV7-8, the J call TRBJ1-2, with a tentative D call TRBD1 (5 bases). The germline V gene has CDR1 SGHVS and CDR2 FQNEAQ. This CDR3 region has 14 residues. The V and J ends lost 1 base and 8 bases respectively, with 14 bases between them. The CDR3 protein is CASSLVKGSRGYTF. For the CDR3, the DNA is TGTGCCAGCAGCTTAGTGAAGGGGTCCCGAGGCTACACCTTC. The variable domain in full, with the rest retrieved from reference TRBV7-8 and TRBJ1-2, is GAGVSQSPRYKVAKRGQDVALRCDPISGHVSLFWYQQALGQGPEFLTYFQNEAQLDKSGLPSDRFFAERPEGSVSTLKIQRTQQEDSAVYLCASSLVKGSRGYTFGSGTRLTVV.

This clone came up once. This chain links TRBV10-3 with TRBJ2-1; the match to TRBD2 covers 7 bases. The V and J ends lost 3 bases and 8 bases, in that order; junction bases with no gene match: 16. The CDR3 runs 17 residues. Germline-derived CDR1 and CDR2 are ENHRY and SYGVKD. The CDR3 nucleotides read TGTGCCATCAGTGATAGCAGACTAGCCGGGAGCATTGATGAGCAGTTCTTC. It yields the protein CAISDSRLAGSIDEQFF.

CDR3 residues: CASSYHTSGGHNEQFF. CDR3 DNA: TGTGCCAGCAGTTACCATACTAGCGGGGGACACAATGAGCAGTTCTTC. The V and J genes are TRBV6-6 and TRBJ2-1; 11 nucleotides line up with TRBD2. Trimming at V came to 2 bases and at J to 5 bases, leaving 5 bases not matched to a gene. This CDR3 contains 16 residues. Looked up from germline, CDR1 is MNHNY and CDR2 is SVGAGI (reference sequence).

The V and J genes are TRBV2 and TRBJ1-3, with a tentative D call TRBD1 (6 bases). The CDR3 is 16 residues long. Germline V CDR1 and CDR2: SNHLY, FYNNEI. Trimming shortened V by 1 base and J by 0 bases, and 10 bases separated the two germline ends. The DNA for the CDR3 is TGTGCCAGCAGTGAAGGACAGGCCCTCTCTGGAAACACCATATATTTT. As protein: CASSEGQALSGNTIYF. Combining the CDR3 with reference TRBV2 and TRBJ1-3 gives the whole variable domain EPEVTQTPSHQVTQMGQEVILRCVPISNHLYFYWYRQILGQKVEFLVSFYNNEISEKSEIFDDQFSVERPDGSNFTLKIRSTKLEDSAMYFCASSEGQALSGNTIYFGEGSWLTVV.

A remark on this clone: Germline is not matched at one junction end, which may reflect a read error. This rearrangement joins TRBV6-1 to TRBJ1-5; D might be TRBD1 (6 bases). The germline V gene has CDR1 MNHNS and CDR2 SASEGT. The CDR3 is 15 residues long. The CDR3 sequence is CASSQGQSLNQSQHF. CDR3 DNA sequence: TGTGCCAGCAGTCAGGGGCAGAGCCTTAATCAGTCCCAGCATTTT.